This is a list of T cell receptor beta chains from one sample in a study of T cell responses to AZD1222 COVID-19 vaccine. The method was immunoSEQ multiplex PCR; TCRdb's version includes in-frame clones alone and lacks a portion of them. The profile shows about 140,000 clones, roughly 92% of them singletons. The sequencing here drew on peripheral blood, taken on day 0 of AZD1222 vaccination. These receptors came from an adult in good health. CDR3s include the opening cysteine and the closing phenylalanine or tryptophan. The D gene is left open where the match is weak. Clone size is given for some rows only: seen once, a few or many times, or a class if the clone is expanded.

D gene	clone size	V gene	J gene	CDR3 DNA	CDR3 protein
-	-	TRBV28	TRBJ1-2	TGTGCCAGCAGTTTAATAGGCAGGGCACGCGGCTACACCTTC	CASSLIGRARGYTF
TRBD2	-	TRBV11-2	TRBJ2-7	TGTGCCAGCAGCGACGGGAGGGCCGGGTCCTACGAGCAGTACTTC	CASSDGRAGSYEQYF
TRBD1	-	TRBV19	TRBJ1-3	TGTGCCAGTAGGGCCTCAGGGAGGGGGCGATCTGGAAACACCATATATTTT	CASRASGRGRSGNTIYF
TRBD2	-	TRBV4-2	TRBJ2-1	TGTGCCAGCAGCCAAGTCCCTCCCTTCGAGCGGGAGAATGGGCAGTTCTTC	CASSQVPPFERENGQFF
TRBD2	-	TRBV5-4	TRBJ2-1	TGTGCCAGCAGCTCTAGCGGGGGTAGGGAGCAGTTCTTC	CASSSSGGREQFF
-	-	TRBV24-1	TRBJ2-3	TGTGCCTCGTCTTTGGGGGCTTCAGATACGCAGTATTTT	CASSLGASDTQYF
-	-	TRBV7-9	TRBJ1-1	TGTGCCAGCAGCCCCGGACCGTATAGCACTGAAGCTTTCTTT	CASSPGPYSTEAFF
-	-	TRBV28	TRBJ2-7	TGTGCCAGCAGTGGGACTTTCAGTAGGCAGTACTTC	CASSGTFSRQYF
-	-	TRBV6-9	TRBJ2-7	TGTGCCAGCAGTTATTACTTACCGGGGGAGCACGAGCAGTACTTC	CASSYYLPGEHEQYF
TRBD1	-	TRBV6-4	TRBJ2-2	TGTGCCAGCAGTGATCTCGGACAGGGGGTAGACACCGGGGAGCTGTTTTTT	CASSDLGQGVDTGELFF
TRBD2	once	TRBV10-3	TRBJ2-5	TGTGCCATCAGTGAGTCGTTGGGACTAGCGGGAGGATCTCAAGAGACCCAGTACTTC	CAISESLGLAGGSQETQYF
-	-	TRBV5-4	TRBJ1-5	TGTGCCAGCAGCCAAAGTCGGCAGCCCCAGCATTTT	CASSQSRQPQHF
-	-	TRBV7-2	TRBJ2-5	TGTGCCAGCAGCTTAGCCATAGCGGAAGAGACCCAGTACTTC	CASSLAIAEETQYF
TRBD2	-	TRBV9	TRBJ2-7	TGTGCCAGCAGCGCAACCGGTTCAGGGGTAGCGGGGTGGCTCGAGCAGTACTTC	CASSATGSGVAGWLEQYF
TRBD1	-	TRBV15	TRBJ1-4	TGTGCCACCAGCAGAGATCTACCGCAGGGGGGAAATGAAAAACTGTTTTTT	CATSRDLPQGGNEKLFF
-	-	TRBV4-1	TRBJ2-7	TGCGCCAGCAGCCAAGGACCGACGGCTGCCTACGAGCAGTACTTC	CASSQGPTAAYEQYF
-	-	TRBV18	TRBJ2-5	TGTGCCAGCTCACCACCATGGGGAGAGACCCAGTACTTC	CASSPPWGETQYF
-	-	TRBV28	TRBJ2-1	TGTGCCAGCAGCAACAGCGGTGGACCCTACAATGAGCAGTTCTTC	CASSNSGGPYNEQFF
-	-	TRBV2	TRBJ1-1	TGTGCCAGCAGTTCCCACCATAATGAAGCTTTCTTT	CASSSHHNEAFF
TRBD1	-	TRBV10-3	TRBJ1-2	TGTGCCATCAGTGAGTCTTACCGGGGGAGGGACAGCGGTAACTATGGCTACACCTTC	CAISESYRGRDSGNYGYTF
-	-	TRBV7-2	TRBJ2-7	TGTGCCAGCAGCTTCCGGGGCAGCAGTCGGCACTTC	CASSFRGSSRHF
TRBD2	-	TRBV27	TRBJ2-5	TGTGCCAGCAGTTGGGGACTAGTAGAGACCCAGTACTTC	CASSWGLVETQYF
-	-	TRBV11-2	TRBJ1-2	TGTGCCAGCAGCCGCCCCGGGACCTTACCTTATGGCTACACCTTC	CASSRPGTLPYGYTF
TRBD2	-	TRBV28	TRBJ2-2	TGTGCCAGCAGTTTCGGCGGGGGACGTTCGATGTTTTTT	CASSFGGGRSMFF
-	-	TRBV2	TRBJ1-3	TGTGCCAGCAGTAGCCGGGGGACGGACTCTGGAAACACCATATATTTT	CASSSRGTDSGNTIYF
-	few	TRBV7-9	TRBJ2-7	TGTGCCAGCAGCTTAGTCAGAACAGGACCCTACGAGCAGTACTTC	CASSLVRTGPYEQYF
-	-	TRBV19	TRBJ1-4	TGTGCCAGTAGTAAGGACCCTTTGGGCCTCAATAATGAAAAACTGTTTTTT	CASSKDPLGLNNEKLFF
TRBD2	-	TRBV4-2	TRBJ2-2	TGTGCCAGCAGCCCCACAGCGGGATCGAACACCGGGGAGCTGTTTTTT	CASSPTAGSNTGELFF
TRBD2	-	TRBV3-1/TRBV3-2	TRBJ2-1	TGTGCCAGCAGCCTATGGACTAGCGGGGGCTCCTACAATGAGCAGTTCTTC	CASSLWTSGGSYNEQFF
-	-	TRBV28	TRBJ2-1	TGTGCCAGCAGTTCGGAAATACAGGGAGGCAATGAGCAGTTCTTC	CASSSEIQGGNEQFF
TRBD2	-	TRBV2	TRBJ2-2	TGTGCCAGCAGTTTCGCTAGCGGGAGTTCAGGGGAGCTGTTTTTT	CASSFASGSSGELFF
-	-	TRBV6-5	TRBJ1-4	TGTGCCAGCAGGCCGACCGGGACCGCGAGTGAAAAACTGTTTTTT	CASRPTGTASEKLFF
TRBD1	-	TRBV5-6	TRBJ1-4	TGTGCCAGCAGCTTGGGACAGGGGGCTACTAATGAAAAACTGTTTTTT	CASSLGQGATNEKLFF
TRBD1	-	TRBV3-1/TRBV3-2	TRBJ2-3	TGTGCCAGCAGCCCCACCGGGACAGGGAACACAGATACGCAGTATTTT	CASSPTGTGNTDTQYF
-	-	TRBV3-1/TRBV3-2	TRBJ2-1	TGTGCCAGCAGCGACTACAATGAGCAGTTCTTC	CASSDYNEQFF
TRBD1	-	TRBV5-5	TRBJ1-6	TGTGCCAGCATACTGGAGGGGACAGGGGCTTCACCCCTCCACTTT	CASILEGTGASPLHF
-	once	TRBV7-2	TRBJ2-1	TGTGCCAGCAGTCGAGGGGCTAGCGTAGTGTACAATGAGCAGTTCTTC	CASSRGASVVYNEQFF
-	once	TRBV7-9	TRBJ2-7	TGTGCCAGCAGCTTCAGACAGTACGAGCAGTACTTC	CASSFRQYEQYF